This is a list of T cell receptor beta chains from one sample in a study of blood T cell repertoires in COVID-19. Some clones are missing from TCRdb's copy, which holds only in-frame ones; the method was immunoSEQ multiplex PCR. The sample lists hundreds of thousands of clones; roughly 88% were seen once. The source material was peripheral blood. These receptors originate from a woman aged 30 to 39 with active or convalescent COVID-19. Both conserved end residues are part of each CDR3. A D gene is named only where the DNA matches it firmly. Some rows have no size entry. The others give once, few or many, or a class for an expanded clone.

d_gene	len	j_gene	v_gene	abundance	CDR3nt	CDR3aa
NA	17	TRBJ1-6	TRBV24-1	NA	TGTGCCACCAGTGGTTCCAGAGAAGGAGGAAACAATTCACCCCTCCACTTT	CATSGSREGGNNSPLHF
TRBD2	15	TRBJ2-7	TRBV6-5	once	TGTGCCAGCAGTTACGGTTCTAGCGGGAACATGGGGCAGTACTTC	CASSYGSSGNMGQYF
NA	11	TRBJ2-7	TRBV10-1	few	TGCGCCAGCCCTGAGGGGGACGAGCAGTACTTC	CASPEGDEQYF
TRBD1	15	TRBJ1-6	TRBV30	NA	TGTGCCTGGAGAGGGGAGGGACAGGGGAATTCACCCCTCCACTTT	CAWRGEGQGNSPLHF
NA	15	TRBJ2-7	TRBV7-2	NA	TGTGCCAGCAGAATATCCCCGCAACGAGGATACGAGCAGTACTTC	CASRISPQRGYEQYF
NA	14	TRBJ1-4	TRBV6-5	NA	TGTGCCAGCAGTTACGTGGCTCTTAATGAAAAACTGTTTTTT	CASSYVALNEKLFF
NA	13	TRBJ1-5	TRBV6-5	NA	TGTGCCAGCAGTTACTCGACACTTCAGCCCCAGCATTTT	CASSYSTLQPQHF
TRBD2	15	TRBJ2-1	TRBV5-5	NA	TGTGCCAGCAGCTTGGGCGGGGGGGCCTACAATGAGCAGTTCTTC	CASSLGGGAYNEQFF
NA	16	TRBJ1-5	TRBV18	NA	TGTGCCAGCTCACCAAACGCCAGGGGAACCGATCAGCCCCAGCATTTT	CASSPNARGTDQPQHF
TRBD1	13	TRBJ1-5	TRBV7-2	NA	TGTGCCAGCAGCCGGGACAGTCTTCAGCCCCAGCATTTT	CASSRDSLQPQHF